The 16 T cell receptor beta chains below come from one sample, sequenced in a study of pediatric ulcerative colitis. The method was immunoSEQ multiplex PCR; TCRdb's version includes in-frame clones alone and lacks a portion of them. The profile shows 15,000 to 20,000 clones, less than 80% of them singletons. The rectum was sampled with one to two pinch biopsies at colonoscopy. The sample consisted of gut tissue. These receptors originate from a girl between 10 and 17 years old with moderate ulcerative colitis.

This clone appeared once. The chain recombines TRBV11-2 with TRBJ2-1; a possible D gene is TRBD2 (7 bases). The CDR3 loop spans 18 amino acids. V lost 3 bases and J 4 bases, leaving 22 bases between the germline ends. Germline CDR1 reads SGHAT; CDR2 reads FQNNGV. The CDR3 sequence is CASSFYPVGGAFYNEQFF. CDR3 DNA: TGTGCCAGCAGCTTCTACCCCGTGGGGGGGGCTTTTTACAATGAGCAGTTCTTC. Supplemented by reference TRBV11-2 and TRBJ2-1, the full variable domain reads EAGVAQSPRYKIIEKRQSVAFWCNPISGHATLYWYQQILGQGPKLLIQFQNNGVVDDSQLPKDRFSAERLKGVDSTLKIQPAKLEDSAVYLCASSFYPVGGAFYNEQFFGPGTRLTVL.

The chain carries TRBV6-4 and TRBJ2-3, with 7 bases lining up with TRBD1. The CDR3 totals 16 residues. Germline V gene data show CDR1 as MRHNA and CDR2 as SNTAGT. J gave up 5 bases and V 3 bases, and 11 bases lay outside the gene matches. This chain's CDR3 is CASSEGGRGFGDTQYF. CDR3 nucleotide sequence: TGTGCCAGCAGTGAGGGCGGCAGGGGGTTTGGAGATACGCAGTATTTT.

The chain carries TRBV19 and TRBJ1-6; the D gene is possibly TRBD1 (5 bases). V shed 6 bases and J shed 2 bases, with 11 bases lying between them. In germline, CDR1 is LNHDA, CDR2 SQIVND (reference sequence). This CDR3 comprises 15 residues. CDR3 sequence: CASRETGTYNSPLHF. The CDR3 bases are TGTGCCAGTAGGGAAACAGGAACCTATAATTCACCCCTCCACTTT.

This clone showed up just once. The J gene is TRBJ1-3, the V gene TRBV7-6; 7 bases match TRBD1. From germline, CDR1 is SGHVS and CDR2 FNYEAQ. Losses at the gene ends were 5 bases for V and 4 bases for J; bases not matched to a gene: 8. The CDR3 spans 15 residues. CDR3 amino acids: CASSANRGAGNTIYF. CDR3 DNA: TGTGCCAGCAGCGCAAACAGGGGAGCAGGAAACACCATATATTTT.

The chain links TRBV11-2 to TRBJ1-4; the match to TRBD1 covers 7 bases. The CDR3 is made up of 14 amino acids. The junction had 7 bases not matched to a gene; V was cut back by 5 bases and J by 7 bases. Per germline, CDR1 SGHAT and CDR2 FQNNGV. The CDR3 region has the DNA TGTGCCAGCAGCCCTGACAGGGTTTCTGAAAAACTGTTTTTT. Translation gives CASSPDRVSEKLFF.

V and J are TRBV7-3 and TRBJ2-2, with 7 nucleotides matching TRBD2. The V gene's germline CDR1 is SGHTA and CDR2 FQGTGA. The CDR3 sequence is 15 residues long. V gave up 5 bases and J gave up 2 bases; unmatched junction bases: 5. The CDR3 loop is CASSPLAYNTGELFF. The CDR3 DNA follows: TGTGCCAGCAGCCCACTAGCGTATAACACCGGGGAGCTGTTTTTT.

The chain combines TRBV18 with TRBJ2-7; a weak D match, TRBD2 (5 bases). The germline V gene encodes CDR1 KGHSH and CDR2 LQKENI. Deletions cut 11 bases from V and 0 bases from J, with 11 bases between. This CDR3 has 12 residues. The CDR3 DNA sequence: TGTGCCGGCGGACTTAGCTCCTACGAGCAGTACTTC. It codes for CAGGLSSYEQYF.

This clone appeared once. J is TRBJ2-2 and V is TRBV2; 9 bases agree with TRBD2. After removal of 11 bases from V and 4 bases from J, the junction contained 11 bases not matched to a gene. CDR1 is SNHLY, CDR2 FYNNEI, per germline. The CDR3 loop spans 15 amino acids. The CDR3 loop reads CAARGGGRGTGELFF. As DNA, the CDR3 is TGTGCCGCCAGAGGGGGCGGGAGGGGCACCGGGGAGCTGTTTTTT.

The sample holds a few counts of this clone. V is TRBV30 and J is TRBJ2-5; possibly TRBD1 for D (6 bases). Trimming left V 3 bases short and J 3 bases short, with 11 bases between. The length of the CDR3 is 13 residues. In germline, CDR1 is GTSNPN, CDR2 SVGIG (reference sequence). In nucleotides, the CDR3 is TGTGCCTGGAGCCCGAACAGGGAAGAGACCCAGTACTTC. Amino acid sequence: CAWSPNREETQYF.

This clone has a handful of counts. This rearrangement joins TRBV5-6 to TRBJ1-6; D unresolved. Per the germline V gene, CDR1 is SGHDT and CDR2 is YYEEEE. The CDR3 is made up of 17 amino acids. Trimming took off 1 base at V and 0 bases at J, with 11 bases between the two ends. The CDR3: CASSLTAGSSYNSPLHF. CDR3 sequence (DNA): TGTGCCAGCAGCTTGACGGCAGGCAGCTCCTATAATTCACCCCTCCACTTT.

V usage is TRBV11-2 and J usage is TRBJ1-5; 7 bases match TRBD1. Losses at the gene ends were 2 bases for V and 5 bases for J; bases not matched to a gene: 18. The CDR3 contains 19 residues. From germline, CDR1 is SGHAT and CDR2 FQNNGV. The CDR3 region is CASSLPNSGGDRRDQPQHF. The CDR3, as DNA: TGTGCCAGCAGCTTACCTAACTCCGGGGGGGACAGACGAGATCAGCCCCAGCATTTT.

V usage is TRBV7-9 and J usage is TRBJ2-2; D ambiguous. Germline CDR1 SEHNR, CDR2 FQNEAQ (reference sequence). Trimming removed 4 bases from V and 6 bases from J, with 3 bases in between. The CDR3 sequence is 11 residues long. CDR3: CASSSSGELFF. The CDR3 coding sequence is TGTGCCAGCAGCTCCTCCGGGGAGCTGTTTTTT. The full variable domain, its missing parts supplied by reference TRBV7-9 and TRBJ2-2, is DTGVSQNPRHKITKRGQNVTFRCDPISEHNRLYWYRQTLGQGPEFLTYFQNEAQLEKSRLLSDRFSAERPKGSFSTLEIQRTEQGDSAMYLCASSSSGELFFGEGSRLTVL.

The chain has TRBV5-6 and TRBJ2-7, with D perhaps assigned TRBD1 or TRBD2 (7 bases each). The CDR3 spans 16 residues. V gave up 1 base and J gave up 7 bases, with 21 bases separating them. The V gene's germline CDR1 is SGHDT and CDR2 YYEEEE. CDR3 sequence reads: CASSLRWEGAMGEQYF. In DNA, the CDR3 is TGTGCCAGCAGCTTGAGGTGGGAGGGGGCGATGGGTGAGCAGTACTTC.

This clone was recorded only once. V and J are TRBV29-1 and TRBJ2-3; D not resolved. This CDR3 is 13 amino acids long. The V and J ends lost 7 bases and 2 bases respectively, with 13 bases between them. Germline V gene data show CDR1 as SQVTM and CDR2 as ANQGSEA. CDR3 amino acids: CSASVSYTDTQYF. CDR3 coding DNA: TGCAGCGCCTCGGTCAGCTACACAGATACGCAGTATTTT.

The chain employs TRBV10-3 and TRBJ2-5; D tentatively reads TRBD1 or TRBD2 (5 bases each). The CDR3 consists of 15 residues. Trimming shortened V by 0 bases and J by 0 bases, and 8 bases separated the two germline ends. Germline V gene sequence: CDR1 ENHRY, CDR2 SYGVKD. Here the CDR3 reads CAISESGTNQETQYF. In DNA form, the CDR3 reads TGTGCCATCAGTGAGTCAGGGACCAACCAAGAGACCCAGTACTTC.

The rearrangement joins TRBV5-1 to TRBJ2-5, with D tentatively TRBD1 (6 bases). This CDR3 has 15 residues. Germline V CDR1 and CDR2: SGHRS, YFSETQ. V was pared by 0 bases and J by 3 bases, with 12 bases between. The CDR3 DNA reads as TGCGCCAGCAGCTTGGCCGGGTCAGGGGAAGAGACCCAGTACTTC. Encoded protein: CASSLAGSGEETQYF. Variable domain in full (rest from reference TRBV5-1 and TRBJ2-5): KAGVTQTPRYLIKTRGQQVTLSCSPISGHRSVSWYQQTPGQGLQFLFEYFSETQRNKGNFPGRFSGRQFSNSRSEMNVSTLELGDSALYLCASSLAGSGEETQYFGPGTRLLVL.